One and the same sample provided the 16 T cell receptor beta chains below, sequenced in a study of blood T cell repertoires in COVID-19. The repertoire was sequenced with immunoSEQ multiplex PCR; TCRdb's copy has only in-frame clones and lacks some. The sample has tens of thousands of clones, just under 90% seen once; the top ten hold roughly 1.4%. The specimen was peripheral blood. The receptors come from a man in his fifties or sixties with acute or convalescent COVID-19.

This clone was detected only a few times. The chain carries TRBV11-2 and TRBJ2-5, with D tentatively TRBD2 (5 bases). The CDR3 sequence is 15 residues long. The germline CDR1 and CDR2 sequences are SGHAT and FQNNGV. The germline V and J ends were trimmed by 5 bases and 5 bases, with 18 bases remaining between them. In DNA form, the CDR3 reads TGTGCCAGCAGCAGGGCGAGGGCGCTAAGTGAGACCCAGTACTTC. Translated, it gives CASSRARALSETQYF.

The chain joins TRBV5-4 to TRBJ1-1; no definite D call. V dropped 2 bases and J dropped 4 bases, with 9 bases sitting between them. Germline assignment: CDR1 SGHNT and CDR2 YYREEE (reference sequence). The CDR3 is 13 residues long. The CDR3 region has the DNA TGTGCCAGCAGCTTAGACACTAGCACTGAAGCTTTCTTT. Translating it yields CASSLDTSTEAFF. Looking up the rest from reference TRBV5-4 and TRBJ1-1 gives the full variable domain: ETGVTQSPTHLIKTRGQQVTLRCSSQSGHNTVSWYQQALGQGPQFIFQYYREEENGRGNFPPRFSGLQFPNYSSELNVNALELDDSALYLCASSLDTSTEAFFGQGTRLTVV.

CDR3 loop: CASSRTGGSYEQYF. The CDR3 DNA reads TGTGCCAGCAGCCGGACAGGGGGATCCTACGAGCAGTACTTC. The chain links TRBV7-8 to TRBJ2-7, with TRBD1 matching 10 bases. This CDR3 spans 14 amino acids. Per germline, CDR1 SGHVS and CDR2 FQNEAQ. With 5 bases clipped from V and 1 base from J, the junction kept 2 bases outside the gene matches.

The chain has TRBV20-1 and TRBJ2-7, with D unclear. The CDR3 is 12 amino acids. CDR1 and CDR2 (germline): DFQATT, SNEGSKA (reference sequence). The V end lost 3 bases, the J end lost 0 bases, and 6 bases lay between the germline ends. DNA of the CDR3: TGCAGTGCTAGTCCCAGCTCCTACGAGCAGTACTTC. This codes for CSASPSSYEQYF.

This chain joins TRBV11-3 and TRBJ1-6; TRBD1 is a possible D gene (6 bases). V gave up 4 bases and J gave up 7 bases, with 8 bases separating them. CDR3 length: 13 residues. Germline values: CDR1 SGHNT, CDR2 YENEEA. CDR3 nucleotide sequence: TGTGCCAGCAGCTCAACAGGGAATTCACCCCTCCACTTT. Its translation: CASSSTGNSPLHF. The variable domain in full, completed from reference TRBV11-3 and TRBJ1-6, reads EAGVVQSPRYKIIEKKQPVAFWCNPISGHNTLYWYLQNLGQGPELLIRYENEEAVDDSQLPKDRFSAERLKGVDSTLKIQPAELGDSAVYLCASSSTGNSPLHFGNGTRLTVT.

The J gene is TRBJ1-5, the V gene TRBV2, with 9 nucleotides matching TRBD1. CDR3 size: 14 residues. Per germline, CDR1 SNHLY and CDR2 FYNNEI. The ends lost 7 bases at V and 6 bases at J; junction bases unmatched: 7. The CDR3 reads CASTGTGNSQPQHF. The CDR3 DNA follows: TGTGCCAGCACCGGGACAGGGAATTCTCAGCCCCAGCATTTT.

This chain links TRBV10-3 with TRBJ1-2, with 9 bases that match TRBD1. The germline V gene has CDR1 ENHRY and CDR2 SYGVKD. The CDR3 runs 14 residues. J was trimmed by 4 bases and V by 6 bases; bases with no gene match: 6. CDR3 sequence: CAISRDRESYGYTF. The CDR3 coding sequence is TGTGCCATCAGCCGGGACAGGGAAAGCTATGGCTACACCTTC.

J is TRBJ2-3 and V is TRBV18, with unresolved D. Trimming pared 6 bases from V and 3 bases from J, leaving 7 bases between. The CDR3 loop spans 12 amino acids. Germline V gives CDR1 KGHSH, CDR2 LQKENI. The CDR3 coding sequence is TGTGCCAGCTCTGACACGACAGATACGCAGTATTTT. It specifies CASSDTTDTQYF.

V usage is TRBV19 and J usage is TRBJ1-6, with D unclear. The ends were cut back, 3 bases at V and 2 bases at J, with 8 bases in the middle. This CDR3 has 15 amino acids. Germline-derived CDR1 and CDR2 are LNHDA and SQIVND (reference sequence). The CDR3 nucleotides read TGTGCCAGTAGTATGGCAACAGCCTATAATTCACCCCTCCACTTT. Amino acids: CASSMATAYNSPLHF.

The rearrangement uses TRBV13 and TRBJ1-3; D is unclear. The V gene lost 5 bases and the J gene lost 0 bases, with 20 bases spanning the gap. This CDR3 contains 18 residues. Germline V gene sequence: CDR1 PRHDT, CDR2 FYEKMQ (reference sequence). The CDR3 spells CASSPLLEGASSGNTIYF. The CDR3 DNA follows: TGTGCCAGCAGCCCCCTTTTGGAGGGAGCATCCTCTGGAAACACCATATATTTT. Variable domain in full (rest from reference TRBV13 and TRBJ1-3): AAGVIQSPRHLIKEKRETATLKCYPIPRHDTVYWYQQGPGQDPQFLISFYEKMQSDKGSIPDRFSAQQFSDYHSELNMSSLELGDSALYFCASSPLLEGASSGNTIYFGEGSWLTVV.

The gene calls are TRBV7-2 and TRBJ2-5, with 10 bases matching TRBD1. Germline loops: CDR1 SGHTA, CDR2 FQGNSA. This CDR3 contains 15 residues. J was trimmed by 4 bases and V by 4 bases; bases with no gene match: 6. The CDR3 DNA is TGTGCCAGCAGCTCCTGGGACAGGGGACGAGAGACCCAGTACTTC. This sequence encodes CASSSWDRGRETQYF.

The table lists this clone with a count of one. The genes are TRBV6-5 and TRBJ2-7; 11 bases fit TRBD1. The J segment lost 3 bases and the V segment lost 6 bases, leaving 4 bases of the junction unmatched. The V gene's germline CDR1 is MNHEY and CDR2 SVGAGI. The CDR3 is 14 residues long. CDR3 nucleotides: TGTGCCAGCAGCCGGACAGGGGGCTTCTACGAGCAGTACTTC. As protein: CASSRTGGFYEQYF.

This clone was recorded a few times. Written as DNA, the CDR3 is TGTGCCAGCAGCTTGTTTGGAGGCCCCGACACTGAAGCTTTCTTT. Its protein product is CASSLFGGPDTEAFF. This rearrangement joins TRBV5-6 to TRBJ1-1; D remains ambiguous. V dropped 1 base and J dropped 3 bases, with 13 bases sitting between them. Germline V gene data show CDR1 as SGHDT and CDR2 as YYEEEE. The CDR3 loop spans 15 amino acids.

The rearrangement links TRBV25-1 to TRBJ2-3, with TRBD2 matching over 9 bases. The germline V gene has CDR1 MGHDK and CDR2 SYGVNS. V gave up 6 bases and J gave up 4 bases; unmatched junction bases: 8. CDR3 length: 15 residues. CDR3 sequence: CASRPPGLASDTQYF. The CDR3 DNA sequence: TGTGCCAGCAGACCCCCGGGACTAGCCTCAGATACGCAGTATTTT.

The gene calls are TRBV5-1 and TRBJ2-7; D is uncertain. The CDR3 runs to 14 residues. CDR1 SGHRS and CDR2 YFSETQ come from the germline V gene. The V gene lost 4 bases and the J gene lost 4 bases, with 15 bases spanning the gap. This CDR3 reads CASSPTISSYEQYF. Written as DNA, the CDR3 is TGCGCCAGCAGCCCGACCATATCTAGTTACGAGCAGTACTTC.

This sequence joins TRBV21-1 and TRBJ1-5; the table calls TRBD1, which could not be checked here. TRBV21-1 corresponds to a pseudogene. The CDR3 runs 17 residues. DNA for the CDR3: TGTGCCAGCAGCACGACCGGGACAAGCCCTCCTAATCAGCCCCAGCATTTT. This gives the protein CASSTTGTSPPNQPQHF.